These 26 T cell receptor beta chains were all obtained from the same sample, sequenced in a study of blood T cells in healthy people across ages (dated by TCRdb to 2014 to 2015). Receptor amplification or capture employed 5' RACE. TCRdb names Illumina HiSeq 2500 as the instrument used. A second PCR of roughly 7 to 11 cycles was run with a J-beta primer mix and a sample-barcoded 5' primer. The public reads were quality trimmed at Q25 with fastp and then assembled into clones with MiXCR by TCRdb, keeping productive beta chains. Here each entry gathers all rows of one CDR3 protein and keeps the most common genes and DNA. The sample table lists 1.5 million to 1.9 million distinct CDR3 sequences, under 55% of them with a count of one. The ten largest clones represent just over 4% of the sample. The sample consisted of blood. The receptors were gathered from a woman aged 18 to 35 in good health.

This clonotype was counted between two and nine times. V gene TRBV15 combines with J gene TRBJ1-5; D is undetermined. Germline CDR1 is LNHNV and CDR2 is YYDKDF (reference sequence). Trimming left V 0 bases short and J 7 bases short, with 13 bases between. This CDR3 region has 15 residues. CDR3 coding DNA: TGTGCCACCAGCAGAGATCGGGCGTCTGGACAGCCCCAGCATTTT. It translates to CATSRDRASGQPQHF. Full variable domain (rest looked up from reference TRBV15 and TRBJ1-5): DAMVIQNPRYQVTQFGKPVTLSCSQTLNHNVMYWYQQKSSQAPKLLFHYYDKDFNNEADTPDNFQSRRPNTSFCFLDIRSPGLGDTAMYLCATSRDRASGQPQHFGDGTRLSIL.

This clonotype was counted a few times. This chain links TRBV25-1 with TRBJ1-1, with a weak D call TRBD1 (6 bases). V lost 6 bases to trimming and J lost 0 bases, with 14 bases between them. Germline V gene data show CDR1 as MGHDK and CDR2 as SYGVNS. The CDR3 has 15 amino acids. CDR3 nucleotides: TGTGCCAGCAGGGGGGGGGGGGCCCTGAACACTGAAGCTTTCTTT. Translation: CASRGGGALNTEAFF. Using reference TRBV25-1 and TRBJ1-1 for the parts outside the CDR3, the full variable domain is EADIYQTPRYLVIGTGKKITLECSQTMGHDKMYWYQQDPGMELHLIHYSYGVNSTEKGDLSSESTVSRIRTEHFPLTLESARPSHTSQYLCASRGGGALNTEAFFGQGTRLTVV.

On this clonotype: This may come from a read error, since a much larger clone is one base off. The CDR3 region has the DNA TGTGCCAGCAGAGCTAGCGGCTCCTACAATGAGCAGTACTTC. Amino acids: CASRASGSYNEQYF. This chain uses TRBV6-2 or TRBV6-3 with TRBJ2-1; 7 positions match TRBD2. Judging by the DNA end, TRBJ2-7 fits better; the J call may be wrong. Germline V lookup: CDR1 MNHEY, CDR2 SVGEGT. The CDR3 extends over 14 amino acids.

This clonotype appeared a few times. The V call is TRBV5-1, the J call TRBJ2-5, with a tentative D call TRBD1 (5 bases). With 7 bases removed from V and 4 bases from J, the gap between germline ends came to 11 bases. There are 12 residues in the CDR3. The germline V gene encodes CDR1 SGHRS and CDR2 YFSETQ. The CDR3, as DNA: TGCGCCAGCGCAGGGTTCGGAGAGACCCAGTACTTC. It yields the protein CASAGFGETQYF.

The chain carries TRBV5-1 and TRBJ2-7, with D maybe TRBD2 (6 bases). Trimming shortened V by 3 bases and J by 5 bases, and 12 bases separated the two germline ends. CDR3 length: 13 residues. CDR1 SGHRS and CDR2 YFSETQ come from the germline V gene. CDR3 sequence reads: CASSSLWGDEQYF. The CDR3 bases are TGCGCCAGCAGCTCTCTTTGGGGGGACGAGCAGTACTTC.

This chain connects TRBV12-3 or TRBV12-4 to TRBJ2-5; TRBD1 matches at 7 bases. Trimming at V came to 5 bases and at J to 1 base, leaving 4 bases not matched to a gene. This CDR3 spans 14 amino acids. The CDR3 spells CASSGWDSQETQYF. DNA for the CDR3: TGTGCCAGCAGTGGATGGGACAGCCAAGAGACCCAGTACTTC.

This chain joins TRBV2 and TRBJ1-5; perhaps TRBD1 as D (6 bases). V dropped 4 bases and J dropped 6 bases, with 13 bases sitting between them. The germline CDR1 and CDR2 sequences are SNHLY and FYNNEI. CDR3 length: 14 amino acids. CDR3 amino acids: CASSGRNRAQPQHF. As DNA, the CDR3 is TGTGCCAGCAGTGGCCGGAACAGGGCTCAGCCCCAGCATTTT. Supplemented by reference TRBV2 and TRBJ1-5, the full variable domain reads EPEVTQTPSHQVTQMGQEVILRCVPISNHLYFYWYRQILGQKVEFLVSFYNNEISEKSEIFDDQFSVERPDGSNFTLKIRSTKLEDSAMYFCASSGRNRAQPQHFGDGTRLSIL.

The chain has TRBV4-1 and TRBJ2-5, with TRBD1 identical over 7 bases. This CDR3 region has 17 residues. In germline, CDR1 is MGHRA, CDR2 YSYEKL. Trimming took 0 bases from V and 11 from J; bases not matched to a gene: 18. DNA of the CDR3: TGCGCCAGCAGCCAAGATGGCCAGGGGGTCAGCGTCAATGAGCAGTACTTC. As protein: CASSQDGQGVSVNEQYF.

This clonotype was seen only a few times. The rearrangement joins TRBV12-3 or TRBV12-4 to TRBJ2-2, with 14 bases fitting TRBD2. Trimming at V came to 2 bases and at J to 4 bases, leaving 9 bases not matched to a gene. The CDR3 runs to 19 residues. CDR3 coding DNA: TGTGCCAGCAGTTTACGGGTGGGACTAGCGGGAGTTGGCACCGGGGAGCTGTTTTTT. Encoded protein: CASSLRVGLAGVGTGELFF.

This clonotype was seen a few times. The CDR3 DNA sequence: TGTGCCACCGGGGCTAGCGGAAGCACAGATACGCAGTATTTT. Protein: CATGASGSTDTQYF. The chain uses TRBV24-1 and TRBJ2-3; the match to TRBD2 covers 7 bases. This CDR3 spans 14 amino acids. From germline, CDR1 is KGHDR and CDR2 SFDVKD. The J segment lost 0 bases and the V segment lost 9 bases, leaving 5 bases of the junction unmatched.

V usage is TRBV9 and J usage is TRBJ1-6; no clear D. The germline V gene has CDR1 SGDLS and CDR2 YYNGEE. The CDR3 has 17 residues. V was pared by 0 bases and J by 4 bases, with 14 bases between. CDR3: CASSVATGAGYNSPLHF. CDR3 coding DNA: TGTGCCAGCAGCGTAGCTACGGGTGCCGGGTATAATTCACCCCTCCACTTT.

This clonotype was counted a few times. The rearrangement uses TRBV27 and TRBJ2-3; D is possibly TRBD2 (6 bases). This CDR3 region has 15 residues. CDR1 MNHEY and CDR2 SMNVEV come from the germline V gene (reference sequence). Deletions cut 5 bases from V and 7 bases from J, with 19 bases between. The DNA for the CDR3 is TGTGCCAGCAGTGCCCTCCGGGACTCCATATATACGCAGTATTTT. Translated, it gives CASSALRDSIYTQYF.

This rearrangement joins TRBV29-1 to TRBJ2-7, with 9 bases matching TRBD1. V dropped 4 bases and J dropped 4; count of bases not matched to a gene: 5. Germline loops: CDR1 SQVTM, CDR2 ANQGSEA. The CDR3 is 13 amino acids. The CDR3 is CSVGPGQGYEQYF. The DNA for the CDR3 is TGCAGCGTTGGCCCGGGACAGGGATACGAGCAGTACTTC.

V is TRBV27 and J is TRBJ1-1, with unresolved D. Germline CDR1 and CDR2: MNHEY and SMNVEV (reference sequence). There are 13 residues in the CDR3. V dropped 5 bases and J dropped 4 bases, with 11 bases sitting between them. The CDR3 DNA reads TGTGCCAGCAGTGTTGGTTTGGCCACTGAAGCTTTCTTT. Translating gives CASSVGLATEAFF.

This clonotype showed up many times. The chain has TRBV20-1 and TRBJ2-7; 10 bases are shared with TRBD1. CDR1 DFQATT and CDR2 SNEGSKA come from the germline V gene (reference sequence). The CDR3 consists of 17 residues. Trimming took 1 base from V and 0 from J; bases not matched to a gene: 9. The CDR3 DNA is TGCAGTGCTAGAGCCCCACTAGGGACAGGGGACTCCTACGAGCAGTACTTC. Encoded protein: CSARAPLGTGDSYEQYF.

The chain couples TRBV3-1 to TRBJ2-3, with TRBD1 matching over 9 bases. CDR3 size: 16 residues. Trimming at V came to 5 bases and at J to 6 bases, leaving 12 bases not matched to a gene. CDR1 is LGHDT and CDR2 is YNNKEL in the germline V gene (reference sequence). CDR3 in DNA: TGTGCCAGCAGCTACAACAGGGGACAGGGTTTGGATACGCAGTATTTT. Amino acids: CASSYNRGQGLDTQYF.

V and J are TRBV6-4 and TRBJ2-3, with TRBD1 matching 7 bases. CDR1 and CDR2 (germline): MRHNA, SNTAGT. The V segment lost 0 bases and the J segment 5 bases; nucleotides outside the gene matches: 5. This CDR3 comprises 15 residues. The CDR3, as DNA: TGTGCCAGCAGTGACTCCTGGACAGGTTTAGATACGCAGTATTTT. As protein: CASSDSWTGLDTQYF.

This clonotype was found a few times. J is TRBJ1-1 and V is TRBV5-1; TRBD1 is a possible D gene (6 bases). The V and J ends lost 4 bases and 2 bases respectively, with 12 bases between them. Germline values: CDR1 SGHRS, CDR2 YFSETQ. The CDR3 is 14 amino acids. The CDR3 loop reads CASSAGTRNTEAFF. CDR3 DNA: TGCGCCAGCAGCGCCGGGACACGAAACACTGAAGCTTTCTTT. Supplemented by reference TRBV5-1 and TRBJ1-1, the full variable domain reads KAGVTQTPRYLIKTRGQQVTLSCSPISGHRSVSWYQQTPGQGLQFLFEYFSETQRNKGNFPGRFSGRQFSNSRSEMNVSTLELGDSALYLCASSAGTRNTEAFFGQGTRLTVV.

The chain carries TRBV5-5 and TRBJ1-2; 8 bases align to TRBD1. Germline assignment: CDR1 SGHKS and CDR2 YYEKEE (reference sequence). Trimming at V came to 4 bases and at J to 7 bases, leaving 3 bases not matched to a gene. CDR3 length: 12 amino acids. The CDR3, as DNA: TGTGCCAGCAGCGCGGGACAGGCTGGCTACACCTTC. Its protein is CASSAGQAGYTF. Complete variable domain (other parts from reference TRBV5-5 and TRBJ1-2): DAGVTQSPTHLIKTRGQQVTLRCSPISGHKSVSWYQQVLGQGPQFIFQYYEKEERGRGNFPDRFSARQFPNYSSELNVNALLLGDSALYLCASSAGQAGYTFGSGTRLTVV.

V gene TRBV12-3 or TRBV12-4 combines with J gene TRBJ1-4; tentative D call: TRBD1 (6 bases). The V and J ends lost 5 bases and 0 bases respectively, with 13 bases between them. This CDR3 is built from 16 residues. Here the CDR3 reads CASSTGTPATNEKLFF. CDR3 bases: TGTGCCAGCAGTACTGGGACACCAGCAACTAATGAAAAACTGTTTTTT.

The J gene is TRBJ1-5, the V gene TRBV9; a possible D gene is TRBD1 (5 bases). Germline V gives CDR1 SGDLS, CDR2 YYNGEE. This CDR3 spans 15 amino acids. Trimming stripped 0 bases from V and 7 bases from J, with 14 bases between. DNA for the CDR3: TGTGCCAGCAGCGTAGGAAGCTTAGGGGACCAGCCCCAGCATTTT. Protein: CASSVGSLGDQPQHF.

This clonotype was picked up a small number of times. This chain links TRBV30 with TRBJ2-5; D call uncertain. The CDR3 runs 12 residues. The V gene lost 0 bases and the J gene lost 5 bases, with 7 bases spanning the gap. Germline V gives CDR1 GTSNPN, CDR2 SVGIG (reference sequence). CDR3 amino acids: CAWSVLPETQYF. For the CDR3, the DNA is TGTGCCTGGAGTGTACTGCCGGAGACCCAGTACTTC.

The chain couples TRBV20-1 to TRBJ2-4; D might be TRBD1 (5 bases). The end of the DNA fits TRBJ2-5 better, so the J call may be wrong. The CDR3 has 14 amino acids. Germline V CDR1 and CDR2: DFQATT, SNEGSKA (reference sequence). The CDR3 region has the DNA TGCAGTGCTAGAGATATAGAGCACAGGGAGACCCAGTACTTC. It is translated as CSARDIEHRETQYF.

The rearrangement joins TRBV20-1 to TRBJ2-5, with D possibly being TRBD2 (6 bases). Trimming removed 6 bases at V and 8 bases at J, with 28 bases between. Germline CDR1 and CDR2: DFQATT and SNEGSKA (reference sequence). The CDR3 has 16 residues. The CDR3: CSATPGRGSLAYTQYF. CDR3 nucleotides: TGCAGTGCCACCCCGGGGCGGGGCTCTCTTGCGTATACCCAGTACTTC.

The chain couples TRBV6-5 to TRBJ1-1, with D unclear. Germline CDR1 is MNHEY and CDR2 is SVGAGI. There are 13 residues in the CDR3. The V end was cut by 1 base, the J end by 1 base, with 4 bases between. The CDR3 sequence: CASSYFRNTEAFF. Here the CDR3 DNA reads TGTGCCAGCAGTTACTTTCGGAACACTGAAGCTTTCTTT.

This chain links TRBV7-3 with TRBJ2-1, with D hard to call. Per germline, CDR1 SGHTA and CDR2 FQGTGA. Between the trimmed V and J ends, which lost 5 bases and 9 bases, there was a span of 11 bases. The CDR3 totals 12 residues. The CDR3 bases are TGTGCCAGCAGCACCCTCACGGGTGAGCAGTTCTTC. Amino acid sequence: CASSTLTGEQFF.